The 31 T cell receptor beta chains below all came from one sample that was sequenced in a study of blood T cell repertoires in COVID-19. TCRdb's copy holds only in-frame clones and misses some; the assay was immunoSEQ multiplex PCR. The sample holds 140,000 to 150,000 clones, around nine tenths seen once. The specimen sequenced was peripheral blood. These receptor sequences come from a woman aged 45-65 years with acute or convalescent COVID-19.

This clone was found once. This rearrangement joins TRBV13 to TRBJ2-7; TRBD2 agrees at 8 bases. After removal of 8 bases from V and 0 bases from J, the junction contained 15 bases not matched to a gene. CDR1 is PRHDT and CDR2 is FYEKMQ in the germline V gene (reference sequence). CDR3 size: 17 residues. Written as DNA, the CDR3 is TGTGCCAGCTCCCGGCCGGACGGGGGGGCCCCCTCCTACGAGCAGTACTTC. Amino acid sequence: CASSRPDGGAPSYEQYF.

The rearrangement joins TRBV5-1 to TRBJ1-4; D gene unclear. V lost 1 base to trimming and J lost 2 bases, with 9 bases between them. Germline-derived CDR1 and CDR2 are SGHRS and YFSETQ. The CDR3 contains 15 residues. The CDR3 coding sequence is TGCGCCAGCAGCTTGTTGCCTCGGACTAATGAAAAACTGTTTTTT. Translated, it gives CASSLLPRTNEKLFF.

The rearrangement uses TRBV19 and TRBJ2-7; TRBD1 aligns across 7 bases. The CDR3 has 14 amino acids. After removal of 4 bases from V and 0 bases from J, the junction contained 3 bases not matched to a gene. CDR1 LNHDA and CDR2 SQIVND come from the germline V gene (reference sequence). The CDR3 sequence is CASSNDRVSYEQYF. The DNA for the CDR3 is TGTGCCAGTAGTAACGACAGGGTCTCCTACGAGCAGTACTTC.

The V and J genes are TRBV19 and TRBJ2-7; D is possibly TRBD2 (5 bases). CDR1 and CDR2 (germline): LNHDA, SQIVND (reference sequence). V lost 3 bases and J 0 bases, leaving 9 bases between the germline ends. The CDR3 is 14 amino acids. This CDR3 is CASSIVDSSYEQYF. The CDR3 coding sequence is TGTGCCAGTAGTATCGTGGACTCCTCCTACGAGCAGTACTTC. Looking up the rest from reference TRBV19 and TRBJ2-7 gives the full variable domain: DGGITQSPKYLFRKEGQNVTLSCEQNLNHDAMYWYRQDPGQGLRLIYYSQIVNDFQKGDIAEGYSVSREKKESFPLTVTSAQKNPTAFYLCASSIVDSSYEQYFGPGTRLTVT.

This sequence joins TRBV11-1 and TRBJ2-7; D unresolved. The V end lost 1 base, the J end lost 1 base, and 8 bases lay between the germline ends. This CDR3 region has 14 residues. Germline CDR1 reads SGHAT; CDR2 reads FQDESV (reference sequence). The CDR3 DNA sequence: TGTGCCAGCAGCTTAGGTGCGAGATCCTACGAGCAGTACTTC. Translation gives CASSLGARSYEQYF.

V and J are TRBV3-1 (or the pseudogene TRBV3-2) and TRBJ1-1; possibly TRBD1 for D (6 bases). This CDR3 region has 13 residues. Trimming shortened V by 4 bases and J by 5 bases, and 11 bases separated the two germline ends. The germline gives CDR1 LGHDT, CDR2 YNNKEL (reference sequence). The CDR3 DNA reads as TGTGCCAGCAGCCCAGGGGAAGGGACTGAAGCTTTCTTT. It specifies CASSPGEGTEAFF.

The chain recombines TRBV5-1 with TRBJ2-5; TRBD1 is a possible D gene (5 bases). The CDR3 is 15 amino acids. Germline V gene lookup returns CDR1 SGHRS and CDR2 YFSETQ. V lost 5 bases, J lost 5 bases, and 19 bases lay in between. The CDR3, as DNA: TGCGCCAGCAGGTACACCCCTGTTGGGGCGGAGACCCAGTACTTC. This sequence encodes CASRYTPVGAETQYF.

This rearrangement joins TRBV6-5 to TRBJ2-7; a possible D gene is TRBD2 (5 bases). V dropped 0 bases and J dropped 4 bases, with 10 bases sitting between them. CDR3 length: 14 residues. Germline CDR1 is MNHEY and CDR2 is SVGAGI. This CDR3 reads CASSYSISGYEQYF. The CDR3 DNA sequence: TGTGCCAGCAGTTACTCGATTTCGGGGTACGAGCAGTACTTC.

The chain couples TRBV6-5 to TRBJ1-6, with D maybe TRBD1 (5 bases). The germline gives CDR1 MNHEY, CDR2 SVGAGI. The CDR3 loop spans 16 amino acids. V was shortened by 4 bases and J by 7 bases, with 17 bases between the two germline ends. CDR3 loop: CASSLNFRVGNSPLHF. In DNA form, the CDR3 reads TGTGCCAGCAGTTTAAACTTCAGGGTGGGGAATTCACCCCTCCACTTT.

The CDR3 DNA follows: TGTGCCAGCTCACCACCGGGCAGCACTAGCAATCAGCCCCAGCATTTT. The encoded protein is CASSPPGSTSNQPQHF. The chain links TRBV18 to TRBJ1-5; D unclear. V gave up 0 bases and J gave up 0 bases, with 9 bases separating them. The CDR3 is 16 residues long. Germline-derived CDR1 and CDR2 are KGHSH and LQKENI.

A note on this clone: Other DNA sequences of this sample code for an identical CDR3. V gene TRBV6-5 combines with J gene TRBJ1-2, with a tentative D call TRBD1 (6 bases). The germline gives CDR1 MNHEY, CDR2 SVGAGI. The CDR3 spans 13 residues. Trimming removed 5 bases at V and 4 bases at J, with 11 bases between. The CDR3 protein is CASSRTAFYGYTF. For the CDR3, the DNA is TGTGCCAGCAGTAGGACAGCCTTCTATGGCTACACCTTC.

The chain employs TRBV6-5 and TRBJ1-2; perhaps TRBD1 as D (6 bases). V dropped 7 bases and J dropped 8 bases, with 20 bases sitting between them. The germline V gene has CDR1 MNHEY and CDR2 SVGAGI. This CDR3 is built from 14 residues. The CDR3 nucleotides read TGTGCCAGCAAGCTTGGCCAGGGGTCTTCAGGCTACACCTTC. Translation: CASKLGQGSSGYTF.

The CDR3 coding sequence is TGCAGTGCCCCATCTGGCTACACCTTC. Translation: CSAPSGYTF. The V and J genes are TRBV20-1 and TRBJ1-2, with D unclear. CDR1 and CDR2 (germline): DFQATT, SNEGSKA (reference sequence). The CDR3 runs to 9 residues. Between the trimmed V and J ends, which lost 6 bases and 7 bases, there was a span of 6 bases.

The chain recombines TRBV27 with TRBJ1-1, with a weak D call TRBD1 (6 bases). Trimming took off 6 bases at V and 0 bases at J, with 14 bases between the two ends. The CDR3 runs 15 residues. CDR1 is MNHEY and CDR2 is SMNVEV in the germline V gene (reference sequence). CDR3 loop: CASRMNRAMNTEAFF. The CDR3 DNA is TGTGCCAGCAGAATGAACAGGGCAATGAACACTGAAGCTTTCTTT.

The V call is TRBV6-4, the J call TRBJ2-7, with 10 bases that match TRBD2. The CDR3 covers 16 residues. In germline, CDR1 is MRHNA, CDR2 SNTAGT. The junction had 2 bases not matched to a gene; V was cut back by 0 bases and J by 0 bases. CDR3 loop: CASSDSGTSVSYEQYF. CDR3 in DNA: TGTGCCAGCAGTGACTCCGGGACTAGCGTCTCCTACGAGCAGTACTTC.

This clone was counted a few times. V usage is TRBV5-1 and J usage is TRBJ2-7; 8 bases are shared with TRBD2. This CDR3 comprises 16 residues. Germline V gene lookup returns CDR1 SGHRS and CDR2 YFSETQ. The trim removed 4 bases at V and 0 bases at J, leaving 9 bases unmatched. The CDR3 DNA sequence: TGCGCCAGCAGCGTGTGGGTAGCGGGAACCTCCTACGAGCAGTACTTC. It is translated as CASSVWVAGTSYEQYF. The whole variable domain, filled in from reference TRBV5-1 and TRBJ2-7, reads KAGVTQTPRYLIKTRGQQVTLSCSPISGHRSVSWYQQTPGQGLQFLFEYFSETQRNKGNFPGRFSGRQFSNSRSEMNVSTLELGDSALYLCASSVWVAGTSYEQYFGPGTRLTVT.

The CDR3 DNA sequence: TGCGCCAGCAGCTTGGCCGGGAGGAGACGGGAGTCAGATACGCAGTATTTT. It is translated as CASSLAGRRRESDTQYF. The chain links TRBV5-1 to TRBJ2-3, with 7 bases lining up with TRBD2. Per germline, CDR1 SGHRS and CDR2 YFSETQ. V shed 0 bases and J 4 bases; nucleotides not matched to a gene: 11. The CDR3 contains 17 residues.

The rearrangement uses TRBV7-9 and TRBJ1-5; D might be TRBD1 (6 bases). The CDR3 is made up of 15 amino acids. V was cut by 3 bases and J by 2 bases, with 11 bases left in between. CDR1 SEHNR and CDR2 FQNEAQ come from the germline V gene (reference sequence). The CDR3, as DNA: TGTGCCAGCAGCTTGAGAGGGGGACGCAATCAGCCCCAGCATTTT. Its protein product is CASSLRGGRNQPQHF.

This clone has only one observation. The rearrangement uses TRBV12-5 and TRBJ2-2; weak D call: TRBD2 (5 bases). The V gene's germline CDR1 is LGHNT and CDR2 FRNRAP. This CDR3 is built from 16 residues. V was pared by 6 bases and J by 2 bases, with 16 bases between. The CDR3 nucleotides read TGTGCTAGTGGCCTACCGACGGGAAGCAACACCGGGGAGCTGTTTTTT. It specifies CASGLPTGSNTGELFF. Drawing the rest from reference TRBV12-5 and TRBJ2-2, the complete variable domain is DARVTQTPRHKVTEMGQEVTMRCQPILGHNTVFWYRQTMMQGLELLAYFRNRAPLDDSGMPKDRFSAEMPDATLATLKIQPSEPRDSAVYFCASGLPTGSNTGELFFGEGSRLTVL.

This sequence joins TRBV7-2 and TRBJ1-4; D is perhaps TRBD1 (6 bases). This CDR3 has 15 amino acids. Germline V gene data show CDR1 as SGHTA and CDR2 as FQGNSA. V was pared by 6 bases and J by 4 bases, with 15 bases between. The CDR3 loop is CASSSQGSHNEKLFF. In DNA form, the CDR3 reads TGTGCCAGCAGTTCACAGGGCTCCCATAATGAAAAACTGTTTTTT.

This clone came up a few times. The V and J genes are TRBV6-5 and TRBJ1-4; 8 bases line up with TRBD1. Trimming took 6 bases from V and 4 from J; bases not matched to a gene: 7. The CDR3 runs to 15 residues. Germline CDR1 is MNHEY and CDR2 is SVGAGI. As DNA, the CDR3 is TGTGCCAGCAGCTCAGGACAGGGATTTAATGAAAAACTGTTTTTT. Its protein is CASSSGQGFNEKLFF.

This clone was seen a single time. The chain employs TRBV9 and TRBJ1-5, with D possibly being TRBD1 (6 bases). The germline V gene has CDR1 SGDLS and CDR2 YYNGEE. Trimming took off 4 bases at V and 2 bases at J, with 13 bases between the two ends. The CDR3 has 15 amino acids. The CDR3 bases are TGTGCCAGCAGCCCCAGGGGCGCCGGCAATCAGCCCCAGCATTTT. Translating gives CASSPRGAGNQPQHF.

This clone was seen only a few times. J is TRBJ2-2 and V is TRBV7-6; 8 nucleotides line up with TRBD1. Germline V gene lookup returns CDR1 SGHVS and CDR2 FNYEAQ. V was pared by 6 bases and J by 6 bases, with 9 bases of the junction left unmatched. The CDR3 is made up of 15 amino acids. For the CDR3, the DNA is TGTGCCAGCAGTATCGGACAGGGCGGGCCCGGGGAGCTGTTTTTT. Its protein is CASSIGQGGPGELFF.

J is TRBJ1-1 and V is TRBV19; the D gene is possibly TRBD1 (5 bases). V was cut by 5 bases and J by 1 base, with 8 bases left in between. The CDR3 runs 13 residues. Germline V gene data show CDR1 as LNHDA and CDR2 as SQIVND (reference sequence). CDR3 nucleotide sequence: TGTGCCAGTAGTCCGACAGAGAACACTGAAGCTTTCTTT. Translation: CASSPTENTEAFF.

The chain joins TRBV12-5 to TRBJ1-1; 8 positions agree with TRBD1. V lost 1 base and J lost 0; bases outside the gene matches: 7. The CDR3 sequence is 17 residues long. The germline gives CDR1 LGHNT, CDR2 FRNRAP. Here the CDR3 reads CASGLGGQARMNTEAFF. In DNA form, the CDR3 reads TGTGCTAGTGGTTTGGGGGGACAGGCCCGAATGAACACTGAAGCTTTCTTT.

This clone occurred a few times. This chain connects TRBV18 to TRBJ1-1; D not certain. The CDR3 is 13 amino acids. Germline V gene sequence: CDR1 KGHSH, CDR2 LQKENI. V dropped 4 bases and J dropped 2 bases, with 8 bases sitting between them. The CDR3 DNA follows: TGTGCCAGCTCACGGGAGATCAACACTGAAGCTTTCTTT. This codes for CASSREINTEAFF.

The genes are TRBV10-3 and TRBJ2-3; D not certain. Germline CDR1 and CDR2: ENHRY and SYGVKD. V dropped 11 bases and J dropped 2 bases, with 11 bases sitting between them. This CDR3 region has 12 residues. Written as DNA, the CDR3 is TGTGCCGTAAGGAGTTCCACAGATACGCAGTATTTT. It specifies CAVRSSTDTQYF.

The chain uses TRBV6-1 and TRBJ2-2; D possibly corresponds to TRBD1 (6 bases). Between the trimmed V and J ends, which lost 1 base and 6 bases, there was a span of 12 bases. Germline assignment: CDR1 MNHNS and CDR2 SASEGT. This CDR3 comprises 15 residues. CDR3 nucleotides: TGTGCCAGCAGTGAAGTTAGACAGGTTCCCGGGGAGCTGTTTTTT. Translating gives CASSEVRQVPGELFF.

The V and J genes are TRBV19 and TRBJ2-4, with D tentatively TRBD1 (6 bases). The CDR3 runs to 16 residues. Trimming left V 0 bases short and J 9 bases short, with 18 bases between. Germline-derived CDR1 and CDR2 are LNHDA and SQIVND (reference sequence). The CDR3 reads CASSIDRQGPSGIQYF. CDR3 DNA: TGTGCCAGTAGTATAGATCGTCAGGGGCCCTCGGGCATTCAGTACTTC.

This clone has just a few counts. This CDR3 reads CASSLGHPSTDTQYF. DNA of the CDR3: TGTGCCAGCAGTTTAGGGCATCCTAGCACAGATACGCAGTATTTT. The chain links TRBV27 to TRBJ2-3; D is undetermined. The CDR3 is made up of 15 amino acids. Per the germline V gene, CDR1 is MNHEY and CDR2 is SMNVEV (reference sequence). Trimming took off 2 bases at V and 0 bases at J, with 9 bases between the two ends.

This chain connects TRBV2 to TRBJ1-2; possibly TRBD1 for D (6 bases). CDR1 and CDR2 from the germline V gene are SNHLY and FYNNEI. The CDR3 extends over 13 amino acids. Trimming took off 5 bases at V and 7 bases at J, with 14 bases between the two ends. CDR3 in DNA: TGTGCCAGCAGTTCACAGGGTAGGGGTGGCTACACCTTC. It is translated as CASSSQGRGGYTF.